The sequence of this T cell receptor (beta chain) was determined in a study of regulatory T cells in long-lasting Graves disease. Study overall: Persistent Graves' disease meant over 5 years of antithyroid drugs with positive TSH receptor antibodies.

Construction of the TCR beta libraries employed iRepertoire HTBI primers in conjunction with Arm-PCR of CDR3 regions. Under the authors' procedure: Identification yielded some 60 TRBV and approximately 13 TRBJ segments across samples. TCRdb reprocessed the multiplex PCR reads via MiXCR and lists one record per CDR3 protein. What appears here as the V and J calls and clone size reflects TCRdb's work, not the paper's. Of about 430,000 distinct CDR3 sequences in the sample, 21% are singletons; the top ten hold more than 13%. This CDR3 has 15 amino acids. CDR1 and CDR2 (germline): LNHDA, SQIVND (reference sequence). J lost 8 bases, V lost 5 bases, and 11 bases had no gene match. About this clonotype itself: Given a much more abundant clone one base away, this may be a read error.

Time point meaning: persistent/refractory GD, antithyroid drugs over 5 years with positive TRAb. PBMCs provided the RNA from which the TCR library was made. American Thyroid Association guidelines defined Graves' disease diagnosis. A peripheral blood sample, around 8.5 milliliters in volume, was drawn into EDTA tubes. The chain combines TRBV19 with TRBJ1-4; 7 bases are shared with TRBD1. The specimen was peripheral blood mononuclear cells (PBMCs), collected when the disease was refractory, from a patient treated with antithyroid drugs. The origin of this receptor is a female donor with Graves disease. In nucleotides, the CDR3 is TGTGCCAGTAGTCGCCGGGACAGCAATTTGGAAAAACTGTTTTTT. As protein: CASSRRDSNLEKLFF.